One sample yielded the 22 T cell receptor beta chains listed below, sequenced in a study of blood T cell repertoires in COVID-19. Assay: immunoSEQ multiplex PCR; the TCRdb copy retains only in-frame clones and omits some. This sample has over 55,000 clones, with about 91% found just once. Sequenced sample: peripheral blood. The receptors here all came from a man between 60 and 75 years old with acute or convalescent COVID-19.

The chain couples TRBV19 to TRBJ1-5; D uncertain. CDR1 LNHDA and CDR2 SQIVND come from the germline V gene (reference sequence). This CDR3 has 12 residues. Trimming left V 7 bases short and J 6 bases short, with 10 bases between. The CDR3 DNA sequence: TGTGCCAGTAACGCGGGCCCTCAGCCCCAGCATTTT. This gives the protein CASNAGPQPQHF. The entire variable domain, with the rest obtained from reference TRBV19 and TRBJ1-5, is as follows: DGGITQSPKYLFRKEGQNVTLSCEQNLNHDAMYWYRQDPGQGLRLIYYSQIVNDFQKGDIAEGYSVSREKKESFPLTVTSAQKNPTAFYLCASNAGPQPQHFGDGTRLSIL.

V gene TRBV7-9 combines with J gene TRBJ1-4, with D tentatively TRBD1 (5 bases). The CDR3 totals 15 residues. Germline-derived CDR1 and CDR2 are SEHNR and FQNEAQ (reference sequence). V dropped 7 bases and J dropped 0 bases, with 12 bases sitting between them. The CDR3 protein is CASTTGRATNEKLFF. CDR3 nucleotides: TGTGCCAGCACAACAGGAAGGGCAACTAATGAAAAACTGTTTTTT.

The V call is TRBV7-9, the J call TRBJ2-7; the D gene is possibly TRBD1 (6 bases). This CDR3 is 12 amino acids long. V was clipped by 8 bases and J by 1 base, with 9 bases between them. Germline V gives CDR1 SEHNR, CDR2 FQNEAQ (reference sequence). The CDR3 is CASGTMSYEQYF. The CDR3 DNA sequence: TGTGCCAGCGGGACAATGTCCTACGAGCAGTACTTC.

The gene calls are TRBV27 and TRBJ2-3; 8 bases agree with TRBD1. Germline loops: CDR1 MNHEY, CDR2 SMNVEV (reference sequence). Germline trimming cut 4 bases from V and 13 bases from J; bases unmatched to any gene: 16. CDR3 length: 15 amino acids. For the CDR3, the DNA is TGTGCCAGCAGTTCCCCCCAGGGGGCGCTGCGGGCGGAGTATTTT. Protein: CASSSPQGALRAEYF.

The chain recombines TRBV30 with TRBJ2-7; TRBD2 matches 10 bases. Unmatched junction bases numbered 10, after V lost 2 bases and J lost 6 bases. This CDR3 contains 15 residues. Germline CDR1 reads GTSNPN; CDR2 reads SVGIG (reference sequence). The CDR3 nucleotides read TGTGCCTGGAGTCCGGACGTAGCGGGAGGTCGCGAGCAGTACTTC. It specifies CAWSPDVAGGREQYF.

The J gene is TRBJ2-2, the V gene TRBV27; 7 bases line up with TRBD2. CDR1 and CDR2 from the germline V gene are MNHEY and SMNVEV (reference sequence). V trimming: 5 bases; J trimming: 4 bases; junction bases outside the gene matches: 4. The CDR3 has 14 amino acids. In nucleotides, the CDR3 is TGTGCCAGCAGTCCATGGGAGGGCACCGGGGAGCTGTTTTTT. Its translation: CASSPWEGTGELFF.

As DNA, the CDR3 is TGTGCCAGCAGCCTCCAGGGGGCCCAAGAGACCCAGTACTTC. Translating it yields CASSLQGAQETQYF. The rearrangement links TRBV5-4 to TRBJ2-5; 8 nucleotides match TRBD1. The CDR3 runs 14 residues. Germline CDR1 reads SGHNT; CDR2 reads YYREEE (reference sequence). V lost 4 bases and J lost 1; bases outside the gene matches: 3.

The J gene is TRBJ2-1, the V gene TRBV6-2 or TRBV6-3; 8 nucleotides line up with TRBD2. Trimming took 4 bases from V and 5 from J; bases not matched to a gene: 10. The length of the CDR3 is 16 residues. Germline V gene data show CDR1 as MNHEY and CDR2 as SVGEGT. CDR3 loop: CASSSGLAGIHNEQFF. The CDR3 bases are TGTGCCAGCAGTTCGGGTCTAGCGGGTATCCACAATGAGCAGTTCTTC.

The CDR3 spells CASSQGPIGLEAFF. The CDR3 region has the DNA TGTGCCAGCAGCCAAGGCCCAATCGGACTAGAAGCTTTCTTT. The J gene is TRBJ1-1, the V gene TRBV4-2, with D hard to call. CDR3 length: 14 residues. Trimming removed 1 base at V and 8 bases at J, with 14 bases between. Germline CDR1 and CDR2: LGHNA and YNFKEQ.

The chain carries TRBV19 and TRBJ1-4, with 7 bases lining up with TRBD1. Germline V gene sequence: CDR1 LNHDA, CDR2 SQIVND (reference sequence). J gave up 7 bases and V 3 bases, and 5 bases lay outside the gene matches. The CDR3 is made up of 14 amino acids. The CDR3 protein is CASSIGQAAEKLFF. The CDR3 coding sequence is TGTGCCAGTAGTATTGGACAGGCTGCTGAAAAACTGTTTTTT.

In DNA, the CDR3 is TGTGCCAGCAGCCCCTCAATAGGGGTGAACACTGAAGCTTTCTTT. It specifies CASSPSIGVNTEAFF. The rearrangement links TRBV4-2 to TRBJ1-1, with D maybe TRBD1 (5 bases). Trimming stripped 4 bases from V and 0 bases from J, with 12 bases between. This CDR3 is built from 15 residues. CDR1 and CDR2 from the germline V gene are LGHNA and YNFKEQ.

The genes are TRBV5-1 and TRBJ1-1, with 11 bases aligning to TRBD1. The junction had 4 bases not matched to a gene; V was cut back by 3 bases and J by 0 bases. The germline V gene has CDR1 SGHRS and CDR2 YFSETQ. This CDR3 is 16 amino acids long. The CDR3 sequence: CASSSGTGGLNTEAFF. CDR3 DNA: TGCGCCAGCAGCTCCGGGACAGGGGGTTTGAACACTGAAGCTTTCTTT.

In nucleotides, the CDR3 is TGTGCCAGCAGTCTTCGACAGGGTACTAACTATGGCTACACCTTC. Its protein product is CASSLRQGTNYGYTF. The chain is built from TRBV28 and TRBJ1-2; TRBD1 matches 7 bases. J lost 0 bases, V lost 5 bases, and 6 bases had no gene match. Germline lookup yields CDR1 MDHEN and CDR2 SYDVKM. The CDR3 length is 15 residues.

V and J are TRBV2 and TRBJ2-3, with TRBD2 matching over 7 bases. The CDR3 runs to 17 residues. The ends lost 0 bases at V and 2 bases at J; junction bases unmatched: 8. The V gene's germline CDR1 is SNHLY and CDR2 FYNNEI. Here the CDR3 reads CASSEALHSGLTDTQYF. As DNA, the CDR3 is TGTGCCAGCAGTGAAGCGCTCCATAGCGGGCTCACAGATACGCAGTATTTT.

CDR3 sequence reads: CASSRSDRQKVYGYTF. CDR3 coding DNA: TGTGCCAGCAGTCGATCGGACAGGCAAAAAGTCTATGGCTACACCTTC. The chain employs TRBV28 and TRBJ1-2; 7 bases map to TRBD1. This CDR3 region has 16 residues. Germline CDR1 reads MDHEN; CDR2 reads SYDVKM. The V segment lost 5 bases and the J segment 4 bases; nucleotides outside the gene matches: 13.

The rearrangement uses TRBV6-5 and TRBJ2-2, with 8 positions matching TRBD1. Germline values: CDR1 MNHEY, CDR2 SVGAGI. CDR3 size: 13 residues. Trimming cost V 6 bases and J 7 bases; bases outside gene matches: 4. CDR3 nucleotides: TGTGCCAGCAGAACTACAGGGGGCGGGGAGCTGTTTTTT. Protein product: CASRTTGGGELFF.

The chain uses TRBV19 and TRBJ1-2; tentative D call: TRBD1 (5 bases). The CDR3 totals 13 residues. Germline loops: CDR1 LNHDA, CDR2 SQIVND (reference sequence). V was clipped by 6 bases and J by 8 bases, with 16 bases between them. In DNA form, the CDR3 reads TGTGCCAGTAGCACAAGCGGGGCAGGCGGCTACACCTTC. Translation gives CASSTSGAGGYTF.

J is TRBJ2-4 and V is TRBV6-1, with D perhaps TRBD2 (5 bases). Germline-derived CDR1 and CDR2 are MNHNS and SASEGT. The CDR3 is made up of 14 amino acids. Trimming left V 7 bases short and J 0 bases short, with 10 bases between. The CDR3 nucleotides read TGTGCCAGCAACCCAGCGGTAGCCAAAAACATTCAGTACTTC. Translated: CASNPAVAKNIQYF.

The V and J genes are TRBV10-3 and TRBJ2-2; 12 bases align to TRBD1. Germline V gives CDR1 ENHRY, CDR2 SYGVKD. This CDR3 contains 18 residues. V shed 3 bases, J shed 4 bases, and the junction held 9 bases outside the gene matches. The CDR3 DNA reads TGTGCCATCAGTGAATGGGACAGGGGGCGCCTGGGCACCGGGGAGCTGTTTTTT. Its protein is CAISEWDRGRLGTGELFF.

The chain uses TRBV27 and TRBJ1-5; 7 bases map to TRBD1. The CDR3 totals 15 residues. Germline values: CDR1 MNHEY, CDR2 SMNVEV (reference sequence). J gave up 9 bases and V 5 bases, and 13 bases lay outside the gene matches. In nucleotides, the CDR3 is TGTGCCAGCAGTCCCCGACAGGGCCTCGGGGGGCCCCAGCATTTT. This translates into CASSPRQGLGGPQHF.

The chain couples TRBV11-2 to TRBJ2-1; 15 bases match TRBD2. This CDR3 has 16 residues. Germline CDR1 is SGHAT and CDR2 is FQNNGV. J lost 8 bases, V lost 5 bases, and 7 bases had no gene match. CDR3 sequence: CASSRRGLAGGDEQFF. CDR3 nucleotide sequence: TGTGCCAGCAGCCGAAGAGGACTAGCGGGAGGGGATGAGCAGTTCTTC.

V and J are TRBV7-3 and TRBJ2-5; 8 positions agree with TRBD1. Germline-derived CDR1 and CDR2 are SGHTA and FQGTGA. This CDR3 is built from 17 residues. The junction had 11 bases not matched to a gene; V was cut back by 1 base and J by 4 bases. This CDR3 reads CASSLKGRTGIGETQYF. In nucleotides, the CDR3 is TGTGCCAGCAGCTTAAAAGGGAGGACAGGGATAGGAGAGACCCAGTACTTC.